Sequencing of this T cell receptor beta chain was carried out in a study of T cell changes during pregnancy in multiple sclerosis. This clone has just one count. Its ends do not fully match the called genes, so a read error is possible. Germline lookup yields CDR1 SSHAT and CDR2 FNYEAQ (reference sequence). The CDR3 covers 15 residues. Method: immunoSEQ multiplex PCR; TCRdb's copy keeps in-frame clones and lacks some. The sample includes about 49,000 clones, nearly 90% seen only once; the top ten take approximately 5%. The TCR comes from a female donor in good health, enrolled as a control in a pregnancy study. The source material was peripheral blood, sampled after pregnancy. V is TRBV7-7 and J is TRBJ2-2; 7 nucleotides agree with TRBD2. CDR3 DNA sequence: TGTGCTAGCAGCCCAACTAGCGCGAACACCGGGGAGCTGTTTTTT. Protein: CASSPTSANTGELFF.